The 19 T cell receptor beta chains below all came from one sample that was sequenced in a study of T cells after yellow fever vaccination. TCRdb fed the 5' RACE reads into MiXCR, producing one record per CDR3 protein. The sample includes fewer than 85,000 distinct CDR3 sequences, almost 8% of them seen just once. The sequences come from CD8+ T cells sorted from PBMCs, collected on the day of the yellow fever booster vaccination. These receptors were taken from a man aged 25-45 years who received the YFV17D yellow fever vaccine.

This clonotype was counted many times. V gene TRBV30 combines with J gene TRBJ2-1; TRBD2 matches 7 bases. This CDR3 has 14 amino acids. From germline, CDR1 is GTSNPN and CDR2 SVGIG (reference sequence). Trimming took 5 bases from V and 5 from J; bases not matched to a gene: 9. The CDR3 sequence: CAWGAGPEDNEQFF. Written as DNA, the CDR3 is TGTGCCTGGGGAGCGGGGCCCGAGGACAATGAGCAGTTCTTC.

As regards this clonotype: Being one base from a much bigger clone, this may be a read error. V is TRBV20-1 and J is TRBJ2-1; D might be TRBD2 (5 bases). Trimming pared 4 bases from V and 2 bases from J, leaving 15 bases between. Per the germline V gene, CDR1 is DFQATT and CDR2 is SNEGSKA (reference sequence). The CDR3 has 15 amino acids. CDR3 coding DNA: TGCAGTGCTAAGGATCCTACTAGTGCCTACAATGAGCAGTTCTTC. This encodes CSAKDPTSAYNEQFF.

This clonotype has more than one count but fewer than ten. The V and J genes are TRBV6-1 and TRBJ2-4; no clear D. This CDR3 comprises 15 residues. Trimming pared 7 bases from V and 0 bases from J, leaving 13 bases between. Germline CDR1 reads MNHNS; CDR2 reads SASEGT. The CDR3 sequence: CASIDTTLAKNIQYF. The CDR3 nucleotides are TGTGCCAGCATTGACACAACTCTAGCCAAAAACATTCAGTACTTC.

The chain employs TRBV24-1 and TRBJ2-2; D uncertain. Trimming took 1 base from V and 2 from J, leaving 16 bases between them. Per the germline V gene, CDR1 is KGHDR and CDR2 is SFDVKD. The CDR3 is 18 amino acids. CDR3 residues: CATSDLGVGYENTGELFF. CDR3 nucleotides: TGTGCCACCAGTGATTTAGGAGTGGGCTACGAAAACACCGGGGAGCTGTTTTTT.

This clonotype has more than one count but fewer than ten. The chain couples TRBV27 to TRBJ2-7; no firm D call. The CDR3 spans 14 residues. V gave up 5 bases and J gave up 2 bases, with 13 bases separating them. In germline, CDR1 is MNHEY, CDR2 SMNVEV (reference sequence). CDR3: CASSPLSRPYEQYF. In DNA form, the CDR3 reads TGTGCCAGCAGTCCCCTGTCTCGACCCTACGAGCAGTACTTC.

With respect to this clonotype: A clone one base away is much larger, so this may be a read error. This CDR3 reads CASSYVSWEQYF. The CDR3 nucleotides are TGTGCCAGCAGTTATGTCAGCTGGGAGCAGTACTTC. This rearrangement joins TRBV6-2 or TRBV6-3 to TRBJ2-7, with D uncertain. CDR3 size: 12 residues. CDR1 MNHEY and CDR2 SVGEGT come from the germline V gene. V was cut by 3 bases and J by 7 bases, with 10 bases left in between.

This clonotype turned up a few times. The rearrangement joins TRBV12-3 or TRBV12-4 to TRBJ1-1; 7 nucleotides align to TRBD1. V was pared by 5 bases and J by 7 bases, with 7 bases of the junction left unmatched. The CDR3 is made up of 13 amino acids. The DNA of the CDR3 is TGTGCCAGCAGTCAACAGGGGATTAGTGAAGCTTTCTTT. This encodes CASSQQGISEAFF.

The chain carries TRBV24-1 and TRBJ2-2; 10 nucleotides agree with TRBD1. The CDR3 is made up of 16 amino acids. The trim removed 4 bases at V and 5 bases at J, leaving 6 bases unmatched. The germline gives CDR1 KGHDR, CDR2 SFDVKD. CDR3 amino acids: CATSDSGQGWTGELFF. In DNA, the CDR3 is TGTGCCACCAGTGACTCGGGACAGGGGTGGACCGGGGAGCTGTTTTTT.

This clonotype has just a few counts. Here the CDR3 reads CAVRTVNTGELFF. CDR3 DNA: TGTGCCGTTCGGACGGTGAACACCGGGGAGCTGTTTTTT. The gene calls are TRBV15 and TRBJ2-2; D gene uncertain. Deletions cut 11 bases from V and 1 base from J, with 11 bases between. The CDR3 totals 13 residues. CDR1 is LNHNV, CDR2 YYDKDF, per germline (reference sequence). Together with reference TRBV15 and TRBJ2-2, the CDR3 gives the full variable domain: DAMVIQNPRYQVTQFGKPVTLSCSQTLNHNVMYWYQQKSSQAPKLLFHYYDKDFNNEADTPDNFQSRRPNTSFCFLDIRSPGLGDTAMYLCAVRTVNTGELFFGEGSRLTVL.

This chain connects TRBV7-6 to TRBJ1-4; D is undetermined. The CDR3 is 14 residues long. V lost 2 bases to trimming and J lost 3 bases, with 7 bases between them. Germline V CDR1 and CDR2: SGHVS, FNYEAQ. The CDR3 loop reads CASSLTGANEKLFF. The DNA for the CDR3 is TGTGCCAGCAGCTTAACCGGGGCTAATGAAAAACTGTTTTTT.

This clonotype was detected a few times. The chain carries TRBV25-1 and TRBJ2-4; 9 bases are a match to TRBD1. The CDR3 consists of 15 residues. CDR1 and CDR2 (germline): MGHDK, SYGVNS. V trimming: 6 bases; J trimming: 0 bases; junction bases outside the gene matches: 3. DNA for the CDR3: TGTGCCAGCAGGGGGGACAGGGTAGCCAAAAACATTCAGTACTTC. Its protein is CASRGDRVAKNIQYF.

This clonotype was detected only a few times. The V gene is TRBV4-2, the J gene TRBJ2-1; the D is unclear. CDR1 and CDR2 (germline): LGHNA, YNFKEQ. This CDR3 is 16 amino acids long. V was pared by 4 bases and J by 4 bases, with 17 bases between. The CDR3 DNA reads TGTGCCAGCAGCCTTGACGGCGAAATCGGATACAATGAGCAGTTCTTC. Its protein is CASSLDGEIGYNEQFF.

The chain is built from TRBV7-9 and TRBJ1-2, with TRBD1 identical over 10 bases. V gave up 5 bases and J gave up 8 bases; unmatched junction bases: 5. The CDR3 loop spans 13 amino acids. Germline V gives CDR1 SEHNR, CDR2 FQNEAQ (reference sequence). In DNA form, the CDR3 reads TGTGCCAGCAGCGTCGGGACAGGGGCCGGCTACACCTTC. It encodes CASSVGTGAGYTF. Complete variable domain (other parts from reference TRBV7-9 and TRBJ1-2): DTGVSQNPRHKITKRGQNVTFRCDPISEHNRLYWYRQTLGQGPEFLTYFQNEAQLEKSRLLSDRFSAERPKGSFSTLEIQRTEQGDSAMYLCASSVGTGAGYTFGSGTRLTVV.

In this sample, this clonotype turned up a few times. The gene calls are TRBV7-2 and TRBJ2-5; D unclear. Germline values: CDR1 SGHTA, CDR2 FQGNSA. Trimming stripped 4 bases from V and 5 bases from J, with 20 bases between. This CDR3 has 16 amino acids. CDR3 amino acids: CASSSHMQSPVETQYF. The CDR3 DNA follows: TGTGCCAGCAGCTCCCACATGCAAAGCCCCGTGGAGACCCAGTACTTC.

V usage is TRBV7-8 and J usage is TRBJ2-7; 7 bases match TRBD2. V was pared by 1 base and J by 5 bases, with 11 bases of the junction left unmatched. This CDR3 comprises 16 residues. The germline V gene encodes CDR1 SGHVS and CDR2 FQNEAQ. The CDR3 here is CASSLVGTTIKDEQYF. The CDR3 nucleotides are TGTGCCAGCAGCTTAGTTGGGACTACCATTAAGGACGAGCAGTACTTC.

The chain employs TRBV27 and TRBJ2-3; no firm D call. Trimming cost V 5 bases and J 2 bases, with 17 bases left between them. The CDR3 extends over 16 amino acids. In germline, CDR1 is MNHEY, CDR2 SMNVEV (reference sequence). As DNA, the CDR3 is TGTGCCAGCAGTCTGGGCGCGGCCCTAATCACAGATACGCAGTATTTT. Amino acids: CASSLGAALITDTQYF.

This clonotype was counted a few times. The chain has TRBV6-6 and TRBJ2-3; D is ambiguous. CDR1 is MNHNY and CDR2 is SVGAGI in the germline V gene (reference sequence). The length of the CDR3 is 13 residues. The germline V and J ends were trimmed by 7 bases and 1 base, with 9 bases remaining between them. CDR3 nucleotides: TGTGCCAGCACCGGAGACCGCACAGATACGCAGTATTTT. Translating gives CASTGDRTDTQYF.

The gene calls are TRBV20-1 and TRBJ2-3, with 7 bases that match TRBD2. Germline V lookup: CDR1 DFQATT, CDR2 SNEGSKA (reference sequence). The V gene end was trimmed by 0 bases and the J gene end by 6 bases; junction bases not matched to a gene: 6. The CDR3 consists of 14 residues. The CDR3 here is CSAREAGAADTQYF. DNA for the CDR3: TGCAGTGCTAGAGAGGCGGGAGCAGCCGATACGCAGTATTTT.

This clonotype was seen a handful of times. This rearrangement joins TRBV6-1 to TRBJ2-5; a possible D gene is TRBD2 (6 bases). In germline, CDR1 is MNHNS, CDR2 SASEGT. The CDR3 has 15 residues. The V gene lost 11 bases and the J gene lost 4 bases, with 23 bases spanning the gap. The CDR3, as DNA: TGTGCCGCATCCATCTCTCCCGGGGGAGGAGAGACCCAGTACTTC. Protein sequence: CAASISPGGGETQYF.